Listed here is a single TCR beta chain. The data stem from a study of tumor and adjacent non-tumor tissue in lung cancer. Whole-study context: Approximately 4 million productive TCRbeta reads were obtained per sample on average.

Three rounds of nested PCR, following a modified ARM-PCR protocol, produced the TCRbeta library. TCRdb used MiXCR to reprocess the multiplex PCR reads, holding one entry per CDR3 protein. The repertoire holds approximately 130,000 distinct CDR3 sequences, around three fifths seen once, with roughly 13% in the top ten. The CDR3 covers 13 residues. In germline, CDR1 is MNHEY, CDR2 SVGAGI. The V end was cut by 4 bases, the J end by 9 bases, with 13 bases between. The template was RNA from unsorted bulk tissue. Newly diagnosed lung cancer patients had thoracic surgery in China, August–late 2014, without prior chemotherapy.

The source of this sequence is a young man with non-small cell lung cancer. The chain employs TRBV6-5 and TRBJ2-1; TRBD2 is a possible D gene (5 bases). Specimen: lung tumor tissue. CDR3 sequence: CASSFRKGAEQFF. The CDR3 DNA is TGTGCCAGCAGTTTCCGTAAGGGAGCTGAGCAGTTCTTC.